Presented here are 12 T cell receptor beta chains from one specimen sequenced in a study of blood T cell repertoires in COVID-19. Assay used: immunoSEQ multiplex PCR; TCRdb lists only in-frame clones, some missing. Of around 260,000 clones in the sample, roughly 88% were seen once. The specimen sequenced was PBMCs or T cells enriched from blood (not recorded which). The receptors derive from a woman in her twenties or thirties who had recovered from COVID-19.

The chain combines TRBV5-1 with TRBJ2-1, with 7 bases lining up with TRBD2. CDR1 and CDR2 (germline): SGHRS, YFSETQ. The CDR3 loop spans 18 amino acids. V shed 0 bases, J shed 8 bases, and the junction held 17 bases outside the gene matches. The CDR3 is CASSLAFERLAGPHEQFF. CDR3 nucleotides: TGCGCCAGCAGCTTGGCTTTCGAACGACTAGCAGGTCCCCATGAGCAGTTCTTC.

Worth noting for this clone: An end of the junction does not agree with germline; a read error may underlie this. The chain recombines TRBV2 with TRBJ2-5; a possible D gene is TRBD2 (6 bases). This CDR3 region has 10 residues. CDR1 and CDR2 from the germline V gene are SNHLY and FYNNEI. CDR3 protein: CASGASGFNF. The CDR3 nucleotides read TGTGCCAGCGGGGCGAGCGGGTTCAACTTC. The whole variable domain, filled in from reference TRBV2 and TRBJ2-5, reads EPEVTQTPSHQVTQMGQEVILRCVPISNHLYFYWYRQILGQKVEFLVSFYNNEISEKSEIFDDQFSVERPDGSNFTLKIRSTKLEDSAMYFCASGASGFNFGPGTRLLVL.

This chain connects TRBV3-1 (or the pseudogene TRBV3-2) to TRBJ1-4; tentatively, D is TRBD1 (6 bases). This CDR3 comprises 19 residues. Germline V gives CDR1 LGHDT, CDR2 YNNKEL (reference sequence). Between the trimmed V and J ends, which lost 1 base and 8 bases, there was a span of 26 bases. CDR3 amino acids: CASSQGTPGHRVVREKLFF. The DNA of the CDR3 is TGTGCCAGCAGCCAAGGGACCCCGGGACACCGGGTAGTGAGGGAAAAACTGTTTTTT.

The genes are TRBV3-1 (or the pseudogene TRBV3-2) and TRBJ1-6; no reliable D call. The CDR3 sequence is 14 residues long. Trimming removed 10 bases at V and 10 bases at J, with 20 bases between. Germline CDR1 is LGHDT and CDR2 is YNNKEL (reference sequence). CDR3 sequence (DNA): TGTGCCACCAAAACCGGGTCCGGCACCTCACCCCTCCACTTT. It codes for CATKTGSGTSPLHF.

The chain uses TRBV27 and TRBJ2-7; TRBD1 might be the D (6 bases). The ends were cut back, 3 bases at V and 0 bases at J, with 27 bases in the middle. The germline V gene has CDR1 MNHEY and CDR2 SMNVEV (reference sequence). The CDR3 is 20 residues long. The CDR3, as DNA: TGTGCCAGCAGTTTTTATCGAGAAAAGATTGTGGGGACACACTCCTACGAGCAGTACTTC. Translating it yields CASSFYREKIVGTHSYEQYF.

The rearrangement links TRBV10-3 to TRBJ2-1, with 9 bases matching TRBD1. Germline CDR1 is ENHRY and CDR2 is SYGVKD. CDR3 size: 13 residues. With 8 bases clipped from V and 4 bases from J, the junction kept 3 bases outside the gene matches. The CDR3 spells CAIGGQGYNEQFF. CDR3 nucleotides: TGTGCCATCGGGGGACAGGGTTACAATGAGCAGTTCTTC.

The V call is TRBV3-1 (or the pseudogene TRBV3-2), the J call TRBJ1-2; 7 bases fit TRBD1. There are 18 residues in the CDR3. Germline lookup yields CDR1 LGHDT and CDR2 YNNKEL (reference sequence). V was pared by 1 base and J by 2 bases, with 13 bases of the junction left unmatched. The DNA for the CDR3 is TGTGCCAGCAGCCAAGCCCTTAGGACAGGCCAGCAAAACTATGGCTACACCTTC. Translation: CASSQALRTGQQNYGYTF.

CDR3 in amino acids: CASSYSPPQGYNEQFF. The CDR3 nucleotides read TGTGCCAGCAGTTACTCTCCCCCCCAGGGCTACAATGAGCAGTTCTTC. This chain joins TRBV6-2 or TRBV6-3 and TRBJ2-1, with D tentatively TRBD1 (5 bases). This CDR3 has 16 amino acids. Per germline, CDR1 MNHEY and CDR2 SVGEGT. V was pared by 0 bases and J by 3 bases, with 12 bases between.

This clone was picked up a small number of times. The gene calls are TRBV28 and TRBJ1-5, with a weak D call TRBD1 (6 bases). This CDR3 has 14 amino acids. CDR1 is MDHEN and CDR2 is SYDVKM in the germline V gene. Trimming stripped 6 bases from V and 6 bases from J, with 15 bases between. The CDR3: CASRVIQGFQPQHF. CDR3 sequence (DNA): TGTGCCAGCAGGGTTATACAGGGTTTTCAGCCCCAGCATTTT.

V gene TRBV7-9 combines with J gene TRBJ2-2; no definite D call. This CDR3 comprises 13 residues. Germline V gene lookup returns CDR1 SEHNR and CDR2 FQNEAQ (reference sequence). Trimming shortened V by 5 bases and J by 3 bases, and 7 bases separated the two germline ends. CDR3 in DNA: TGTGCCAGCAGCCCAGGATACACCGGGGAGCTGTTTTTT. Translated, it gives CASSPGYTGELFF.

This clone was seen at least ten times. The CDR3: CASSNSGGIHGYTF. In nucleotides, the CDR3 is TGTGCCAGCAGCAACAGCGGGGGGATTCATGGCTACACCTTC. This chain uses TRBV7-6 with TRBJ1-2; maybe TRBD1 (5 bases). Trimming removed 5 bases at V and 6 bases at J, with 16 bases between. This CDR3 is built from 14 residues. CDR1 and CDR2 from the germline V gene are SGHVS and FNYEAQ. Combining the CDR3 with reference TRBV7-6 and TRBJ1-2 gives the whole variable domain GAGVSQSPRYKVTKRGQDVALRCDPISGHVSLYWYRQALGQGPEFLTYFNYEAQQDKSGLPNDRFSAERPEGSISTLTIQRTEQRDSAMYRCASSNSGGIHGYTFGSGTRLTVV.

The chain is built from TRBV9 and TRBJ2-2; no definite D call. This CDR3 has 15 residues. The V end was cut by 1 base, the J end by 4 bases, with 11 bases between. From germline, CDR1 is SGDLS and CDR2 YYNGEE. The CDR3 sequence: CASSVRFPFTGELFF. The CDR3 DNA reads as TGTGCCAGCAGCGTACGGTTCCCCTTCACCGGGGAGCTGTTTTTT.